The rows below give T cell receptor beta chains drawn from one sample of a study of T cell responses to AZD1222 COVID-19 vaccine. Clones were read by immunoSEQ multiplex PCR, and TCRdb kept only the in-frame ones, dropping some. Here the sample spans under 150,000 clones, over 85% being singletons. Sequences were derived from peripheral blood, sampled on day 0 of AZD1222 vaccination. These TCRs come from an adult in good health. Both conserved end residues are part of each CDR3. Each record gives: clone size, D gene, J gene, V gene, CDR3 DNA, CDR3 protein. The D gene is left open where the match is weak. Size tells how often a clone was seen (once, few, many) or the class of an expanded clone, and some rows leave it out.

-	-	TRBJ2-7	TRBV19	TGTGCCAGTAGTATGTTCCGGGGGGCGAGCTACGAGCAGTACTTC	CASSMFRGASYEQYF
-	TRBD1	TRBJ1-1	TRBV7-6	TGTGCCAGCAGCTTGGACAGGGACACTGAAGCTTTCTTT	CASSLDRDTEAFF
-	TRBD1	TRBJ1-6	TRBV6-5	TGTGCCAGCAGGTTTACAGGTACAGGGGATTCACCCCTCCACTTT	CASRFTGTGDSPLHF
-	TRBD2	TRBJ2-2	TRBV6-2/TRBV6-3	TGTGCCAGCAGCCGGGGTAGCGGGAGCGCCGGGGAGCTGTTTTTT	CASSRGSGSAGELFF
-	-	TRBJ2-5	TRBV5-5	TGTGCCAGCAGCTTAGCGCTATTCGGAGGTACGGCGGAGACCCAGTACTTC	CASSLALFGGTAETQYF
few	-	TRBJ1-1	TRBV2	TGTGCCAGCCAAACAGGGTACACTGAAGCTTTCTTT	CASQTGYTEAFF
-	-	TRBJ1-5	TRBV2	TGTGCCAGCAGTGAAGTTAGCAATCAGCCCCAGCATTTT	CASSEVSNQPQHF
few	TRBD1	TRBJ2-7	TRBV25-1	TGTGCCAGCAGTTATCACAGGGGAATCTCTAACGAGCAGTACTTC	CASSYHRGISNEQYF
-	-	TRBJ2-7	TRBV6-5	TGTGCCAGCACCAAATTGACAGGCGACTACGAGCAGTACTTC	CASTKLTGDYEQYF
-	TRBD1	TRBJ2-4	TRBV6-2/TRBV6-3	TGTGCCAGCAGTCGGGACAGGGTATTCAACATTCAGTACTTC	CASSRDRVFNIQYF
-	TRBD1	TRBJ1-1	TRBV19	TGTGCCAGTAGCGTTATCCCGACAGGGGCTGGACGGGTGAACACTGAAGCTTTCTTT	CASSVIPTGAGRVNTEAFF
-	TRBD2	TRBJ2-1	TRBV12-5	TGTGCTGGGGGGAAGCGGGAGGGCTTCAATGAGCAGTTCTTC	CAGGKREGFNEQFF
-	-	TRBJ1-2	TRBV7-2	TGTGCCAGCAGCATCCTCCAGGGTCATGGCTACACCTTC	CASSILQGHGYTF
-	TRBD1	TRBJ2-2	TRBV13	TGTGCCAGCACCGCCACCTCCAGGGGGCTAGCCGGGGAGCTGTTTTTT	CASTATSRGLAGELFF
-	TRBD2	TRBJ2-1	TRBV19	TGTGCCACCAGTAGCGGGAGGGACTACAATGAGCAGTTCTTC	CATSSGRDYNEQFF
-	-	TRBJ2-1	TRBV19	TGTGCCAGTAGCGCGGCGAAGGGTACCGAGCAGTTCTTC	CASSAAKGTEQFF
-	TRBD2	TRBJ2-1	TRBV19	TGTGCCAGTCCCCCAGTAAGAGCGGGAGCGTACAATGAGCAGTTCTTC	CASPPVRAGAYNEQFF
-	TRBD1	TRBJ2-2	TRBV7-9	TGTGCCAGCAGCTACCTGGGACAGGGTCGGATAGGGGAGCTGTTTTTT	CASSYLGQGRIGELFF
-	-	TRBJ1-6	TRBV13	TGTGCCAGCAGCCTGGGGTTTAATTCACCCCTCCACTTT	CASSLGFNSPLHF
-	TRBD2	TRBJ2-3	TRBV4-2	TGTGCCAGCAGCCAGAGCGGGGGGGCTACAGATACGCAGTATTTT	CASSQSGGATDTQYF
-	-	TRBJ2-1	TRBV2	TGTGCCAGCAGTCCCCTAAGGTATGAGCAGTTCTTC	CASSPLRYEQFF
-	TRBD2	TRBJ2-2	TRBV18	TGTGCCAGCTCTCCAGCGGGGCGCGGGGAGCTGTTTTTT	CASSPAGRGELFF
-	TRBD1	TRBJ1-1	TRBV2	TGTGCCAGCAGCGGACAGGGGGCTGAAGCTTTCTTT	CASSGQGAEAFF
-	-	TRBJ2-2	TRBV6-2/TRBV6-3	TGTGCCAGCAGTTCCCCGGGGAGGAGCACCGGGGAGCTGTTTTTT	CASSSPGRSTGELFF
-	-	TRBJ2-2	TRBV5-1	TGCGCCAGCAGCCCCCGACTACGAACCACGAACACCGGGGAGCTGTTTTTT	CASSPRLRTTNTGELFF
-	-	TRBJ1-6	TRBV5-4	TGTGCCAGCAGCTTGGGACAAGCTAATTCACCCCTCCACTTT	CASSLGQANSPLHF
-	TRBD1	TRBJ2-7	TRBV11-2	TGTGCCAGCAGCACACGGACAGGCAACTACGAGCAGTACTTC	CASSTRTGNYEQYF
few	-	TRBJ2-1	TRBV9	TGTGCCAGCAGCTCATCCGGACTTCCCTACAATGAGCAGTTCTTC	CASSSSGLPYNEQFF
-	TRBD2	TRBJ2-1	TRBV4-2	TGTGCCAGCAGCCAAGACTCCGGAATAGCGGGAGATCGCAATGAGCAGTTCTTC	CASSQDSGIAGDRNEQFF
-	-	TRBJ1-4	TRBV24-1	TGTGCCACCACTGGGAGGGCAGTTCTTCATGAAAAACTGTTTTTT	CATTGRAVLHEKLFF
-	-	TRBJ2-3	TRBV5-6	TGTGCCAGCAGCTCCGGCACAGATACGCAGTATTTT	CASSSGTDTQYF
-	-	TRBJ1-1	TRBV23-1	TGCGCCAGCCCCCCACCTTTCACTGAAGCTTTCTTT	CASPPPFTEAFF
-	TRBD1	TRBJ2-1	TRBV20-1	TGCAGTGCTAGTTTGGGGACAGGGGGGAGCGATGAGCAGTTCTTC	CSASLGTGGSDEQFF
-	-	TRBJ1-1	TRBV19	TGTGCCAGTAGTTCCCGGACAAGCCCTGAAGCTTTCTTT	CASSSRTSPEAFF
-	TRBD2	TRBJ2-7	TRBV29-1	TGCAGCGTCCGCGGGGGACTAGCGGTATCATCCTACGAGCAGTACTTC	CSVRGGLAVSSYEQYF
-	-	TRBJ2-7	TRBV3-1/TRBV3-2	TGTGCCAGCAGCCTCGTTCCTACTAATTCCTACGAGCAGTACTTC	CASSLVPTNSYEQYF
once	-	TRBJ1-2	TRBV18	TGTGCCAGCTCCTTAGGTCGCGGGAATGATGGCTACACCTTC	CASSLGRGNDGYTF